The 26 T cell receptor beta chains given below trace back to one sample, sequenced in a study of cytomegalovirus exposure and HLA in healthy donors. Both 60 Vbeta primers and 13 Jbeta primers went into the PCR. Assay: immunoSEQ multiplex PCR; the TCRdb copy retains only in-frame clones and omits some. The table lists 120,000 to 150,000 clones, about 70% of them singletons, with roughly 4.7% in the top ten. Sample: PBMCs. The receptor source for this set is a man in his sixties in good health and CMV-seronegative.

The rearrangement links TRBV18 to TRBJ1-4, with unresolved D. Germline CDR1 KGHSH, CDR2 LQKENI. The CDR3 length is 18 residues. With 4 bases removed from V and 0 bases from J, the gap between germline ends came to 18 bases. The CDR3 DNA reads TGTGCCAGCTCACAACTTCCCGCGGGCACCACAACTAATGAAAAACTGTTTTTT. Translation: CASSQLPAGTTTNEKLFF.

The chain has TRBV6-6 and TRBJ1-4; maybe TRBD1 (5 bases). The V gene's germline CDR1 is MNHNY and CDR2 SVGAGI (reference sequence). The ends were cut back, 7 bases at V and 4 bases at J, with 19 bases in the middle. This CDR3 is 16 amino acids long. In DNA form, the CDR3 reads TGTGCCAGCAATATAGGGCTAGGCAGGGTTAATGAAAAACTGTTTTTT. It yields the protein CASNIGLGRVNEKLFF.

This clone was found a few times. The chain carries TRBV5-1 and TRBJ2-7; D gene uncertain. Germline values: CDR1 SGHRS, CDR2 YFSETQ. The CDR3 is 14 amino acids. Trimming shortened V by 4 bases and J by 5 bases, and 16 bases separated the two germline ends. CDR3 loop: CASSPGPPADEQYF. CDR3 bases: TGCGCCAGCAGCCCCGGCCCCCCGGCGGACGAGCAGTACTTC. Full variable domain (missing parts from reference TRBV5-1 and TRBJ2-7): KAGVTQTPRYLIKTRGQQVTLSCSPISGHRSVSWYQQTPGQGLQFLFEYFSETQRNKGNFPGRFSGRQFSNSRSEMNVSTLELGDSALYLCASSPGPPADEQYFGPGTRLTVT.

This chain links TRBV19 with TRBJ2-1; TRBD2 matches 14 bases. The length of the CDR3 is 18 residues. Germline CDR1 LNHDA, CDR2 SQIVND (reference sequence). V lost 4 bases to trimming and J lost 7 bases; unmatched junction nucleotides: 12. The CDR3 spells CASSKGTSGRRFPNEQFF. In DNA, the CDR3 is TGTGCCAGTAGTAAAGGGACTAGCGGGAGAAGGTTTCCGAATGAGCAGTTCTTC. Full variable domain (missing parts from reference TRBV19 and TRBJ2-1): DGGITQSPKYLFRKEGQNVTLSCEQNLNHDAMYWYRQDPGQGLRLIYYSQIVNDFQKGDIAEGYSVSREKKESFPLTVTSAQKNPTAFYLCASSKGTSGRRFPNEQFFGPGTRLTVL.

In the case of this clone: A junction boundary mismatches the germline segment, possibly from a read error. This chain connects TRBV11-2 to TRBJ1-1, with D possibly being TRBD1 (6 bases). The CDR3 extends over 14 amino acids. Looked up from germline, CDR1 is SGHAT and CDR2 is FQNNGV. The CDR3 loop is CASSLLTGNSEAFF. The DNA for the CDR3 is TGTGCCAGCAGCTTACTTACAGGGAACTCTGAAGCTTTCTTT. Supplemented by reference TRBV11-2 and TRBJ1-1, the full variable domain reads EAGVAQSPRYKIIEKRQSVAFWCNPISGHATLYWYQQILGQGPKLLIQFQNNGVVDDSQLPKDRFSAERLKGVDSTLKIQPAKLEDSAVYLCASSLLTGNSEAFFGQGTRLTVV.

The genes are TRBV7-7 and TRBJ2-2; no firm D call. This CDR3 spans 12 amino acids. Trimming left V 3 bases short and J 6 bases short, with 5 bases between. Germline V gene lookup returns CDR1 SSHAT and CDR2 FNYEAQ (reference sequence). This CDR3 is CASSLGAGELFF. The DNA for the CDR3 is TGTGCCAGCAGCTTGGGCGCCGGGGAGCTGTTTTTT.

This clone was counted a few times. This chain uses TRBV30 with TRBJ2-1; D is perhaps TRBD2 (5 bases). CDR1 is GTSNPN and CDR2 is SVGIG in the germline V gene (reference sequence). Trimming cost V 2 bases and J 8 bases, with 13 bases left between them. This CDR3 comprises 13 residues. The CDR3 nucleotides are TGTGCCTGGAGTCCGACCAGGACTGATGAGCAGTTCTTC. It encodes CAWSPTRTDEQFF.

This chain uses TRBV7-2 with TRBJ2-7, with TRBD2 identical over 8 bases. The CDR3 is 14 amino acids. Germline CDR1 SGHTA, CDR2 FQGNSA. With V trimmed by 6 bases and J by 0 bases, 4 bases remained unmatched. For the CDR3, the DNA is TGTGCCAGCAGGGGCGGGGGGAGCTCCTACGAGCAGTACTTC. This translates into CASRGGGSSYEQYF.

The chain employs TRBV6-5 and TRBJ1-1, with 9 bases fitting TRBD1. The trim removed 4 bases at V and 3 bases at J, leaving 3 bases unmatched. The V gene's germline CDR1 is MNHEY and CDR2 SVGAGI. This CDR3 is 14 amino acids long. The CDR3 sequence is CASSWGQGHTEAFF. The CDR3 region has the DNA TGTGCCAGCAGTTGGGGACAGGGCCACACTGAAGCTTTCTTT.

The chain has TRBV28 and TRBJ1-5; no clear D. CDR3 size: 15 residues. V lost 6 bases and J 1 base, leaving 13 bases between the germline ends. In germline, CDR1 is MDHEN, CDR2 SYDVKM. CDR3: CASSLLPNSNQPQHF. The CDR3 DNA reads TGTGCCAGCAGCCTCCTCCCTAACAGCAATCAGCCCCAGCATTTT.

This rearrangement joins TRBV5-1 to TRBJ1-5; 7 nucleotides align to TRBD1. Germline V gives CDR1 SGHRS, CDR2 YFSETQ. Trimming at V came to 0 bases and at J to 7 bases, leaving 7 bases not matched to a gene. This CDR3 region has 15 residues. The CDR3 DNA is TGCGCCAGCAGCTTGGTCCCGACAGGGAACCAGCCCCAGCATTTT. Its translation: CASSLVPTGNQPQHF. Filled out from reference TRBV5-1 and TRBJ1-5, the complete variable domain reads KAGVTQTPRYLIKTRGQQVTLSCSPISGHRSVSWYQQTPGQGLQFLFEYFSETQRNKGNFPGRFSGRQFSNSRSEMNVSTLELGDSALYLCASSLVPTGNQPQHFGDGTRLSIL.

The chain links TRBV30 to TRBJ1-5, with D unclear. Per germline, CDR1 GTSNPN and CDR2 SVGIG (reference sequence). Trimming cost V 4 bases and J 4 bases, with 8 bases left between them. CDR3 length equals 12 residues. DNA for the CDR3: TGTGCCTGGAACCGGGAAAATCAGCCCCAGCATTTT. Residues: CAWNRENQPQHF.

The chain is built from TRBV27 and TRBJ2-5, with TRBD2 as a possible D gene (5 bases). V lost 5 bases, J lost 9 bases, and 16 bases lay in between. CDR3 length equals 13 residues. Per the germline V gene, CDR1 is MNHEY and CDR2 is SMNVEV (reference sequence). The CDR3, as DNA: TGTGCCAGCAGTAATCGGGATTTGGAGGCCCAGTACTTC. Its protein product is CASSNRDLEAQYF.

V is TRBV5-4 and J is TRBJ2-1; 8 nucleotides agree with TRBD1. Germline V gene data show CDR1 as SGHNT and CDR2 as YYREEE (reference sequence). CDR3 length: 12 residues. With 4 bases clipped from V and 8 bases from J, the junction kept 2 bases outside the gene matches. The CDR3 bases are TGTGCCAGCAGCGGACAGGGTGATGAGCAGTTCTTC. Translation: CASSGQGDEQFF.

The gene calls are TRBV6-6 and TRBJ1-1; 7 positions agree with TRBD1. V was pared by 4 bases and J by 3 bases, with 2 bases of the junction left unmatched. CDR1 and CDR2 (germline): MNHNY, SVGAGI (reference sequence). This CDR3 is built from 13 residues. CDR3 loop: CASSFTGDTEAFF. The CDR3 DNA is TGTGCCAGCAGTTTTACAGGGGACACTGAAGCTTTCTTT.

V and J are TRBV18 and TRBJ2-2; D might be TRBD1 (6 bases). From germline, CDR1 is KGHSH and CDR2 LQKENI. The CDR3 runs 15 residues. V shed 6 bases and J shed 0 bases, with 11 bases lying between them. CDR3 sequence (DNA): TGTGCCAGCTCTCCGGGACACCCGAACACCGGGGAGCTGTTTTTT. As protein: CASSPGHPNTGELFF. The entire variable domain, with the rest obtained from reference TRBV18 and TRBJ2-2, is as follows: NAGVMQNPRHLVRRRGQEARLRCSPMKGHSHVYWYRQLPEEGLKFMVYLQKENIIDESGMPKERFSAEFPKEGPSILRIQQVVRGDSAAYFCASSPGHPNTGELFFGEGSRLTVL.

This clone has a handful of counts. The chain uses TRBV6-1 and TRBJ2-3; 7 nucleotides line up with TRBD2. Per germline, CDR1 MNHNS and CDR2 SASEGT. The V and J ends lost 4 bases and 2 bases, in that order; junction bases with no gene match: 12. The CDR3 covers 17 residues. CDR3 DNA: TGTGCCAGCAGTGCCCTTCCCGGGACTACCACCACAGATACGCAGTATTTT. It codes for CASSALPGTTTTDTQYF.

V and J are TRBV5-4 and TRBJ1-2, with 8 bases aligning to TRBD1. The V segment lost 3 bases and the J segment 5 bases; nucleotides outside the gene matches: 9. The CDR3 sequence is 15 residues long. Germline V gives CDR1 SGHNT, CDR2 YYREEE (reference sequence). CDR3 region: CASSSGRTGSYGYTF. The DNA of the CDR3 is TGTGCCAGCAGCTCGGGACGGACAGGGAGTTATGGCTACACCTTC.

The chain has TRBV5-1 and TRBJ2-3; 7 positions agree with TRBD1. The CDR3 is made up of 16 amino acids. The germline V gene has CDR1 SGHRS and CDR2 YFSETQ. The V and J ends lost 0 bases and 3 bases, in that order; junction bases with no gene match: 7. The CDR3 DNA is TGCGCCAGCAGCTTGGTCGGGGACAGTAGGACAGATACGCAGTATTTT. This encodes CASSLVGDSRTDTQYF.

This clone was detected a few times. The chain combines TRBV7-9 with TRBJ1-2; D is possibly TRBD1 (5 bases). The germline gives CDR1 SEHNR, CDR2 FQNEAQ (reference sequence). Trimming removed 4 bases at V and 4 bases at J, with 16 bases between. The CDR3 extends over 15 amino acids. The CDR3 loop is CASSSDGAGSYGYTF. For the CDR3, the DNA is TGTGCCAGCAGCTCAGACGGGGCCGGGAGCTATGGCTACACCTTC.

The CDR3 here is CASSLLAGGETQYF. The CDR3 region has the DNA TGTGCCAGCAGTTTATTGGCAGGGGGAGAGACCCAGTACTTC. The V and J genes are TRBV28 and TRBJ2-5; 7 bases line up with TRBD1. CDR3 length equals 14 residues. In germline, CDR1 is MDHEN, CDR2 SYDVKM. The V segment lost 1 base and the J segment 4 bases; nucleotides outside the gene matches: 3.

The CDR3 loop is CSVEGGEGQNTEAFF. For the CDR3, the DNA is TGCAGCGTTGAAGGAGGGGAGGGACAGAACACTGAAGCTTTCTTT. J is TRBJ1-1 and V is TRBV29-1; D possibly corresponds to TRBD1 (6 bases). The V gene's germline CDR1 is SQVTM and CDR2 ANQGSEA. The CDR3 has 15 amino acids. Trimming stripped 1 base from V and 1 base from J, with 13 bases between.

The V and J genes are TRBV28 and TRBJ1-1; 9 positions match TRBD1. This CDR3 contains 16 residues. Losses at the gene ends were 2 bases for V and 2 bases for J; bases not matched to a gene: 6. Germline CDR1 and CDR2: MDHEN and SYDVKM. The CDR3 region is CASSLRTGVINTEAFF. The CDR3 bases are TGTGCCAGCAGTTTACGGACAGGGGTAATTAACACTGAAGCTTTCTTT.

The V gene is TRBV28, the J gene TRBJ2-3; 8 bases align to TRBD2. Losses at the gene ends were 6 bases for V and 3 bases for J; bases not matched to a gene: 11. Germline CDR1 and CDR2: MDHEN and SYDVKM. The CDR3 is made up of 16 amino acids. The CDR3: CASRTGGRRRTDTQYF. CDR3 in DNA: TGTGCCAGCAGGACGGGCGGGAGGCGGCGGACAGATACGCAGTATTTT.

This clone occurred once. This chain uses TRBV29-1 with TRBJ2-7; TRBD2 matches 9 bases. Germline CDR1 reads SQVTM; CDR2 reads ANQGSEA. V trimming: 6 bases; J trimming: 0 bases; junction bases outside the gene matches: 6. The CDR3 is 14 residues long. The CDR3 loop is CSVGEAGGSYEQYF. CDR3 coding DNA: TGCAGCGTCGGGGAAGCGGGAGGCTCCTACGAGCAGTACTTC.

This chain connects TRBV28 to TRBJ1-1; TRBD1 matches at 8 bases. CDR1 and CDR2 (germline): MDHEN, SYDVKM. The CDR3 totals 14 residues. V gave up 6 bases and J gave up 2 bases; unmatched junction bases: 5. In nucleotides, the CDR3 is TGTGCCAGCAGCATACAGGGGGTTAACACTGAAGCTTTCTTT. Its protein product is CASSIQGVNTEAFF.